This entry lists 21 T cell receptor beta chains sequenced from one sample in a study of T cell responses to AZD1222 COVID-19 vaccine. The method was immunoSEQ multiplex PCR; TCRdb's version includes in-frame clones alone and lacks a portion of them. The sample consists of 68,000 or so clones, about nine tenths of them appearing once. The source material was peripheral blood, sampled on day 0 of AZD1222 vaccination. Receptor source: an adult in good health.

This clone was counted once. The genes are TRBV5-4 and TRBJ2-1, with 10 positions matching TRBD1. This CDR3 comprises 15 residues. The ends lost 3 bases at V and 2 bases at J; junction bases unmatched: 2. Germline values: CDR1 SGHNT, CDR2 YYREEE (reference sequence). The CDR3 DNA reads TGTGCCAGCAGCTCCGACAGGGGGCCCTACAATGAGCAGTTCTTC. It specifies CASSSDRGPYNEQFF. The full variable domain, its missing parts supplied by reference TRBV5-4 and TRBJ2-1, is ETGVTQSPTHLIKTRGQQVTLRCSSQSGHNTVSWYQQALGQGPQFIFQYYREEENGRGNFPPRFSGLQFPNYSSELNVNALELDDSALYLCASSSDRGPYNEQFFGPGTRLTVL.

The V call is TRBV9, the J call TRBJ2-6; no clear D gene. The V end was cut by 4 bases, the J end by 0 bases, with 11 bases between. CDR1 is SGDLS, CDR2 YYNGEE, per germline. The CDR3 extends over 16 amino acids. The CDR3 is CASSPTWGSGANVLTF. The CDR3 DNA reads as TGTGCCAGCAGCCCTACATGGGGCTCTGGGGCCAACGTCCTGACTTTC.

The chain links TRBV9 to TRBJ1-2, with TRBD1 matching over 7 bases. V lost 4 bases and J lost 2; bases outside the gene matches: 11. The length of the CDR3 is 16 residues. Per the germline V gene, CDR1 is SGDLS and CDR2 is YYNGEE. CDR3 DNA: TGTGCCAGCAGCCCGGGGAGGGGGCGAACCAACTATGGCTACACCTTC. Amino acids: CASSPGRGRTNYGYTF.

The chain recombines TRBV19 with TRBJ2-7; 8 nucleotides match TRBD2. V shed 6 bases and J 2 bases; nucleotides not matched to a gene: 9. CDR1 is LNHDA, CDR2 SQIVND, per germline (reference sequence). CDR3 length equals 15 residues. The CDR3 DNA is TGTGCCAGTAGGATGGCGGGAGGAGGGCCCTACGAGCAGTACTTC. It specifies CASRMAGGGPYEQYF.

V and J are TRBV5-8 and TRBJ2-7; D call uncertain. There are 13 residues in the CDR3. Germline V gene sequence: CDR1 SGHTS, CDR2 YDEGEE. Trimming removed 1 base at V and 5 bases at J, with 10 bases between. The CDR3 loop reads CASSLWGSDEQYF. CDR3 sequence (DNA): TGTGCCAGCAGCTTGTGGGGTTCGGACGAGCAGTACTTC.

There are a few counts of this clone. This sequence joins TRBV5-6 and TRBJ2-1; a weak D match, TRBD2 (6 bases). The CDR3 spans 13 residues. Trimming shortened V by 0 bases and J by 8 bases, and 9 bases separated the two germline ends. From germline, CDR1 is SGHDT and CDR2 YYEEEE. The CDR3 region is CASSLVWEDEQFF. The DNA for the CDR3 is TGTGCCAGCAGCTTGGTTTGGGAGGATGAGCAGTTCTTC.

The gene calls are TRBV14 and TRBJ1-1, with 9 bases fitting TRBD1. Germline CDR1 and CDR2: SGHDN and FVKESK. This CDR3 comprises 16 residues. V trimming: 1 base; J trimming: 2 bases; junction bases outside the gene matches: 5. The CDR3 sequence is CASSQVGTGTNTEAFF. The DNA for the CDR3 is TGTGCCAGCAGCCAAGTAGGGACAGGGACCAACACTGAAGCTTTCTTT. The whole variable domain, filled in from reference TRBV14 and TRBJ1-1, reads EAGVTQFPSHSVIEKGQTVTLRCDPISGHDNLYWYRRVMGKEIKFLLHFVKESKQDESGMPNNRFLAERTGGTYSTLKVQPAELEDSGVYFCASSQVGTGTNTEAFFGQGTRLTVV.

This clone showed up just once. The gene calls are TRBV7-2 and TRBJ2-1; 10 positions match TRBD2. Germline V gene data show CDR1 as SGHTA and CDR2 as FQGNSA. The CDR3 is 13 amino acids. The J segment lost 8 bases and the V segment lost 4 bases, leaving 2 bases of the junction unmatched. CDR3 nucleotide sequence: TGTGCCAGCAGCTCCGGGACTAGCGATGAGCAGTTCTTC. It translates to CASSSGTSDEQFF.

This clone was counted once. The rearrangement joins TRBV13 to TRBJ2-7; 8 positions match TRBD2. V gave up 4 bases and J gave up 3 bases; unmatched junction bases: 8. The CDR3 totals 15 residues. CDR1 and CDR2 (germline): PRHDT, FYEKMQ (reference sequence). CDR3 region: CASSSSGSEDYEQYF. CDR3 nucleotide sequence: TGTGCCAGCAGCTCTAGCGGGTCTGAAGACTACGAGCAGTACTTC.

The rearrangement uses TRBV7-8 and TRBJ2-6; 10 bases fit TRBD1. The CDR3 is 16 residues long. V shed 3 bases, J shed 3 bases, and the junction held 2 bases outside the gene matches. Looked up from germline, CDR1 is SGHVS and CDR2 is FQNEAQ. The CDR3 DNA sequence: TGTGCCAGCAGCTTGACAGGGGGCAATGGGGCCAACGTCCTGACTTTC. Residues: CASSLTGGNGANVLTF.

The chain combines TRBV6-5 with TRBJ1-5; possible D gene TRBD1, 5 bases. The length of the CDR3 is 15 residues. CDR1 is MNHEY and CDR2 is SVGAGI in the germline V gene. V was clipped by 7 bases and J by 1 base, with 14 bases between them. The CDR3 loop is CASTPGGPSNQPQHF. The CDR3 DNA sequence: TGTGCCAGCACCCCGGGGGGTCCGAGCAATCAGCCCCAGCATTTT.

The chain links TRBV11-2 to TRBJ1-1, with D possibly being TRBD1 (6 bases). Trimming removed 4 bases from V and 1 base from J, with 13 bases in between. This CDR3 is built from 15 residues. Germline CDR1 and CDR2: SGHAT and FQNNGV. The CDR3 is CASSSLQGSNTEAFF. The CDR3, as DNA: TGTGCCAGCAGCTCCCTACAGGGATCGAACACTGAAGCTTTCTTT.

The chain has TRBV19 and TRBJ2-1; the D gene is possibly TRBD1 (6 bases). This CDR3 contains 14 residues. The V end lost 3 bases, the J end lost 7 bases, and 13 bases lay between the germline ends. Germline V gene sequence: CDR1 LNHDA, CDR2 SQIVND (reference sequence). CDR3 loop: CASSISQGWNEQFF. In nucleotides, the CDR3 is TGTGCCAGTAGTATCTCCCAGGGGTGGAATGAGCAGTTCTTC.

The genes are TRBV6-5 and TRBJ2-1; 9 positions agree with TRBD2. The CDR3 spans 14 residues. In germline, CDR1 is MNHEY, CDR2 SVGAGI. The junction had 7 bases not matched to a gene; V was cut back by 6 bases and J by 7 bases. The CDR3, as DNA: TGTGCCAGCAGACGACTAGCGGATACTAATGAGCAGTTCTTC. Its translation is CASRRLADTNEQFF.

This rearrangement joins TRBV6-5 to TRBJ2-7, with 7 bases that match TRBD1. There are 14 residues in the CDR3. Germline assignment: CDR1 MNHEY and CDR2 SVGAGI. J was trimmed by 3 bases and V by 5 bases; bases with no gene match: 7. The CDR3, as DNA: TGTGCCAGCAGTAGACAGGGACCGATCTACGAGCAGTACTTC. The encoded protein is CASSRQGPIYEQYF.

In this sample, this clone turned up once. This chain links TRBV5-1 with TRBJ2-3; TRBD2 matches at 8 bases. The CDR3 totals 14 residues. The germline gives CDR1 SGHRS, CDR2 YFSETQ. Trimming cost V 1 base and J 5 bases; bases outside gene matches: 3. CDR3 bases: TGCGCCAGCAGCTTGTCCCTAGCGGGAGATACGCAGTATTTT. Amino acids: CASSLSLAGDTQYF.

The chain carries TRBV6-5 and TRBJ1-2; no clear D gene. Germline V gene lookup returns CDR1 MNHEY and CDR2 SVGAGI. The CDR3 loop spans 15 amino acids. Trimming stripped 5 bases from V and 2 bases from J, with 15 bases between. The CDR3 sequence: CASSPKSQSNYGYTF. The DNA for the CDR3 is TGTGCCAGCAGTCCTAAATCACAATCCAACTATGGCTACACCTTC.

The chain recombines TRBV28 with TRBJ2-3; 14 bases align to TRBD2. J gave up 3 bases and V 6 bases, and 17 bases lay outside the gene matches. This CDR3 contains 20 residues. CDR1 and CDR2 from the germline V gene are MDHEN and SYDVKM. The CDR3 loop is CASSPGLAGVGSVGTDTQYF. CDR3 DNA: TGTGCCAGCAGCCCGGGACTAGCGGGAGTAGGTTCGGTTGGTACAGATACGCAGTATTTT.

The chain combines TRBV5-1 with TRBJ2-1; 11 nucleotides match TRBD1. Losses at the gene ends were 6 bases for V and 1 base for J; bases not matched to a gene: 3. Germline CDR1 SGHRS, CDR2 YFSETQ. The CDR3 loop spans 15 amino acids. The CDR3 nucleotides read TGCGCCAGCATTGGGACAGGGGGATCCTACAATGAGCAGTTCTTC. This translates into CASIGTGGSYNEQFF.

V usage is TRBV6-6 and J usage is TRBJ1-1; 8 bases align to TRBD1. V was clipped by 7 bases and J by 3 bases; unmatched bases: 7. The CDR3 has 14 amino acids. Looked up from germline, CDR1 is MNHNY and CDR2 is SVGAGI (reference sequence). In nucleotides, the CDR3 is TGTGCCAGCACTCCAGGGGGCCCGGACACTGAAGCTTTCTTT. Its translation is CASTPGGPDTEAFF.

This chain connects TRBV5-5 to TRBJ2-1; 12 positions match TRBD2. Unmatched junction bases numbered 7, after V lost 4 bases and J lost 5 bases. Germline CDR1 SGHKS, CDR2 YYEKEE (reference sequence). The CDR3 runs to 16 residues. In DNA, the CDR3 is TGTGCCAGCAGCACTCGGACTAGCGGGATTAACAATGAGCAGTTCTTC. The encoded protein is CASSTRTSGINNEQFF.